This T cell receptor (beta chain) stems from a study of breast tumors, draining lymph nodes, adjacent tissues. Axillary draining lymph nodes of breast cancer patients supplied the node samples. TCRdb ran MiXCR on the multiplex PCR reads and lists one entry per CDR3 protein. This sample has over 150,000 distinct CDR3 sequences, with around 29% found just once. Study results and caveats: Tumors had less TCR diversity than lymph nodes, more than nontumor tissue. Luminal-like breast cancer showed significantly greater tumor-nontumor repertoire similarity than basal-like breast cancer did.

Concerning this clonotype itself: The antigen remains undetermined. At one boundary the junction diverges from the germline segment, which might be a read error.

The CDR3 has 17 amino acids. From germline, CDR1 is MRHNA and CDR2 SNTAGT. Sequenced: axillary lymph node tissue. The sequence derives from a female donor with breast cancer. Some clones in this sample may be carry-over from other donors' samples. The chain is built from TRBV6-4 and TRBJ2-6, with a possible D match to TRBD1 (5 bases). CDR3 residues: CASSHSLGPEGANVLTF. The CDR3 nucleotides read TGTGCCAGCAGTCACTCCCTGGGGCCCGAGGGGGCCAACGTCCTGACTTTC.